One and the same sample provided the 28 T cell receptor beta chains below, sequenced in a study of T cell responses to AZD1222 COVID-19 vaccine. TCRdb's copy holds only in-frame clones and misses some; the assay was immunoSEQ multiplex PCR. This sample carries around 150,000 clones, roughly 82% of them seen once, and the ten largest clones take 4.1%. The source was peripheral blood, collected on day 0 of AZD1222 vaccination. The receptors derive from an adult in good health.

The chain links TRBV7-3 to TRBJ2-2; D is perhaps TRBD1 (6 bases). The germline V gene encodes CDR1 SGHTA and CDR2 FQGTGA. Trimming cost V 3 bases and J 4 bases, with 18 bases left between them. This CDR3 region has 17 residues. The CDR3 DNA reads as TGTGCCAGCAGCTTCGTCAAGGCAGGGGTTGGCACCGGGGAGCTGTTTTTT. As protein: CASSFVKAGVGTGELFF.

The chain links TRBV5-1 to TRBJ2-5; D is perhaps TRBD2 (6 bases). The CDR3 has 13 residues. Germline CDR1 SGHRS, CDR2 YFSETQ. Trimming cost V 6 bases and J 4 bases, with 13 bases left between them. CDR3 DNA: TGCGCCAGCATCGATAGCGGTGGAGAGACCCAGTACTTC. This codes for CASIDSGGETQYF.

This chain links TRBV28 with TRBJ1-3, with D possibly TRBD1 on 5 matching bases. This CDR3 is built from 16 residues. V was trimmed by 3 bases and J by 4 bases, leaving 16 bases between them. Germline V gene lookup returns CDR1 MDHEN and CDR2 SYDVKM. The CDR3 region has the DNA TGTGCCAGCAGTTTTCCTCAAGGGGTTGCAGGAAACACCATATATTTT. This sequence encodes CASSFPQGVAGNTIYF.

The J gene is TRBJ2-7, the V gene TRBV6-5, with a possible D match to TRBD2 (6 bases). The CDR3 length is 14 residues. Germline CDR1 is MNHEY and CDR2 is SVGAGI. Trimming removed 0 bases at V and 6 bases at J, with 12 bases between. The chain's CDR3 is CASSYSRGLGEQYF. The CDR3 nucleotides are TGTGCCAGCAGTTACTCGAGGGGACTGGGCGAGCAGTACTTC.

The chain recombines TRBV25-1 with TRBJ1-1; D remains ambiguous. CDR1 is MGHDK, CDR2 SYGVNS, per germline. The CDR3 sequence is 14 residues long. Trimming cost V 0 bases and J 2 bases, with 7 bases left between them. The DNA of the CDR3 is TGTGCCAGCAGTGAATATCGGGTAAACACTGAAGCTTTCTTT. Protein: CASSEYRVNTEAFF. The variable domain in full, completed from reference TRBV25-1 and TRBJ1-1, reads EADIYQTPRYLVIGTGKKITLECSQTMGHDKMYWYQQDPGMELHLIHYSYGVNSTEKGDLSSESTVSRIRTEHFPLTLESARPSHTSQYLCASSEYRVNTEAFFGQGTRLTVV.

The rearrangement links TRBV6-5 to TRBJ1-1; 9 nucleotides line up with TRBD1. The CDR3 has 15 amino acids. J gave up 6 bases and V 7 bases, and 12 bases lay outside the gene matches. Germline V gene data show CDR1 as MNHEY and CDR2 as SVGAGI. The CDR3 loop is CASTGNDRGNSEAFF. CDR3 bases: TGTGCCAGCACTGGAAACGACAGGGGGAATTCTGAAGCTTTCTTT.

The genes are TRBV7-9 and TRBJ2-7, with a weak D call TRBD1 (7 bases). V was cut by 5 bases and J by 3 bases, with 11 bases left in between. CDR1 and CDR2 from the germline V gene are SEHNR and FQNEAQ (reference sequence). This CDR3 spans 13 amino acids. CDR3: CASSRRDSYEQYF. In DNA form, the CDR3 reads TGTGCCAGCAGCCGGCGGGACAGCTACGAGCAGTACTTC. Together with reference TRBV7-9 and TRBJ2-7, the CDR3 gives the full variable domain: DTGVSQNPRHKITKRGQNVTFRCDPISEHNRLYWYRQTLGQGPEFLTYFQNEAQLEKSRLLSDRFSAERPKGSFSTLEIQRTEQGDSAMYLCASSRRDSYEQYFGPGTRLTVT.

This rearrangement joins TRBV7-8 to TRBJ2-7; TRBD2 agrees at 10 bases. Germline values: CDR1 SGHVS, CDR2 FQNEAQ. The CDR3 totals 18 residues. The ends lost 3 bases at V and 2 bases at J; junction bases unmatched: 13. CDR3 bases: TGTGCCAGCAGCTTCGCACCTACTACTAGCGGGGCCGCCTACGAGCAGTACTTC. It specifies CASSFAPTTSGAAYEQYF. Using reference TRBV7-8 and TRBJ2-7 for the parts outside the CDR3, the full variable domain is GAGVSQSPRYKVAKRGQDVALRCDPISGHVSLFWYQQALGQGPEFLTYFQNEAQLDKSGLPSDRFFAERPEGSVSTLKIQRTQQEDSAVYLCASSFAPTTSGAAYEQYFGPGTRLTVT.

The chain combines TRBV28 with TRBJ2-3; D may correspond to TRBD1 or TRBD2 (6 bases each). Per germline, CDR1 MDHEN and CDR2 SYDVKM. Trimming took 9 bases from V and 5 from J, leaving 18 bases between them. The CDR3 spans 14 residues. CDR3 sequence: CASLGGGPVDTQYF. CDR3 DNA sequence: TGTGCCAGTCTCGGTGGGGGGCCAGTAGATACGCAGTATTTT. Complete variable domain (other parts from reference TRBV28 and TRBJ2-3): DVKVTQSSRYLVKRTGEKVFLECVQDMDHENMFWYRQDPGLGLRLIYFSYDVKMKEKGDIPEGYSVSREKKERFSLILESASTNQTSMYLCASLGGGPVDTQYFGPGTRLTVL.

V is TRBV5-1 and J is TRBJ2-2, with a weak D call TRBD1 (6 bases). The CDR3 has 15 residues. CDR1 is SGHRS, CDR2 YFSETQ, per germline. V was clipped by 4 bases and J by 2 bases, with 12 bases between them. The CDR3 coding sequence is TGCGCCAGCAGCCGGACAGACCGAAACACCGGGGAGCTGTTTTTT. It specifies CASSRTDRNTGELFF.

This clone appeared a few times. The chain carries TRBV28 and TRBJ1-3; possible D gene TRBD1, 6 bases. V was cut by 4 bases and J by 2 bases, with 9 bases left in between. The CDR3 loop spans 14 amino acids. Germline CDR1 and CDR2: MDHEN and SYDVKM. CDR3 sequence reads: CASSSGQTGNTIYF. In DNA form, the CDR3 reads TGTGCCAGCAGTTCCGGACAGACTGGAAACACCATATATTTT.

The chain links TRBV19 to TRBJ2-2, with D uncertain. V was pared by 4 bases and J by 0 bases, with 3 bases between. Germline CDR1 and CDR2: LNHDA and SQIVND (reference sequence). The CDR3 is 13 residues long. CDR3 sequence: CASSTANTGELFF. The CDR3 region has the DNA TGTGCCAGTAGTACCGCGAACACCGGGGAGCTGTTTTTT.

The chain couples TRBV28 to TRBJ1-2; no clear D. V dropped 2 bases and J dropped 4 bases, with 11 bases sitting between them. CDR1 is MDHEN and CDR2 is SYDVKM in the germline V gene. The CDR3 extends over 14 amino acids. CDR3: CASSLPPLSYGYTF. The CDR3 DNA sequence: TGTGCCAGCAGTTTACCCCCTCTCAGCTATGGCTACACCTTC.

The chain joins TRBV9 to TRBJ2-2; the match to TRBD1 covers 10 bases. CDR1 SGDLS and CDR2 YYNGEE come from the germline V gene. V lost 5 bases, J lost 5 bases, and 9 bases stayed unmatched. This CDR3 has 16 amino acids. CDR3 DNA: TGTGCCAGCAGTCCTCCCGGGACAGGGGATACCGGGGAGCTGTTTTTT. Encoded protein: CASSPPGTGDTGELFF.

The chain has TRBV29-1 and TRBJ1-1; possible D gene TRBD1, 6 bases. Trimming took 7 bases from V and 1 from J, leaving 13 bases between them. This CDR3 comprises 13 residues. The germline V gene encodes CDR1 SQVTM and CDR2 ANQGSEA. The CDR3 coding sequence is TGCAGCGGGAGTAGGACAGAGAACACTGAAGCTTTCTTT. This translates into CSGSRTENTEAFF.

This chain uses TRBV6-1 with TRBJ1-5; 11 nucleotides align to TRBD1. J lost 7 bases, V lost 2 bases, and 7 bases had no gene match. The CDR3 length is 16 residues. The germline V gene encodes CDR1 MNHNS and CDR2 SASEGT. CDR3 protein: CASSEPSRDRGQPQHF. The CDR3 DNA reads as TGTGCCAGCAGTGAACCGTCCCGGGACAGGGGGCAGCCCCAGCATTTT.

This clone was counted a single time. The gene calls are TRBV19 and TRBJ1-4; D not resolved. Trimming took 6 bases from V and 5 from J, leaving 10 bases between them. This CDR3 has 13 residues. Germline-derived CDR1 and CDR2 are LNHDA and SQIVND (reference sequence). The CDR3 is CASRRGLNEKLFF. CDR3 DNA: TGTGCCAGTAGACGAGGGTTAAATGAAAAACTGTTTTTT. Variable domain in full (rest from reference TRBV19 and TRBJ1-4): DGGITQSPKYLFRKEGQNVTLSCEQNLNHDAMYWYRQDPGQGLRLIYYSQIVNDFQKGDIAEGYSVSREKKESFPLTVTSAQKNPTAFYLCASRRGLNEKLFFGSGTQLSVL.

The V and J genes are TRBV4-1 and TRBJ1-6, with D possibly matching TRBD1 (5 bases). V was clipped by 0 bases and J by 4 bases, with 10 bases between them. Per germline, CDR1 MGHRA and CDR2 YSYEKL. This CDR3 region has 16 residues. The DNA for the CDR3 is TGCGCCAGCAGCCAAGAAGGGGCAGCTTATAATTCACCCCTCCACTTT. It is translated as CASSQEGAAYNSPLHF.

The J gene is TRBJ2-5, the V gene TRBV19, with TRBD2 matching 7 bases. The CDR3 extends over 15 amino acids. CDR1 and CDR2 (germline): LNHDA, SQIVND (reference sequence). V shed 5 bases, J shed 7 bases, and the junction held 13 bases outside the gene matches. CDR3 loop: CASSVGRSVQGTQYF. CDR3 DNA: TGTGCCAGTAGTGTCGGGAGGTCGGTCCAGGGGACCCAGTACTTC.

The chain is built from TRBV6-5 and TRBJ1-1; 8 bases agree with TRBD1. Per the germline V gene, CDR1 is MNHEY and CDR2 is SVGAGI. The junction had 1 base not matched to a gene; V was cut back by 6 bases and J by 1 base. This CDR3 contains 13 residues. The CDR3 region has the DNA TGTGCCAGCAGGGGGACAGGGAACACTGAAGCTTTCTTT. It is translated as CASRGTGNTEAFF.

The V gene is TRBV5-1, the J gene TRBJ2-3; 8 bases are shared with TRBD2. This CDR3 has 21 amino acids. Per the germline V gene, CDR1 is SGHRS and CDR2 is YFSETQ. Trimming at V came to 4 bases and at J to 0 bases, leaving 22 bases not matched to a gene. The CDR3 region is CASSENSRGIAGQSSTDTQYF. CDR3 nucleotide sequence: TGCGCCAGCAGCGAAAACTCCAGAGGGATAGCGGGGCAATCTAGCACAGATACGCAGTATTTT.

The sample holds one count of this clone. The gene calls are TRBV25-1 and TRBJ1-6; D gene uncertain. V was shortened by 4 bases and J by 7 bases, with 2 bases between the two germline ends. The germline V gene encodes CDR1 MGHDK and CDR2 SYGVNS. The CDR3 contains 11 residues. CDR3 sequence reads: CASSGNSPLHF. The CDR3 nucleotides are TGTGCCAGCAGTGGAAATTCACCCCTCCACTTT.

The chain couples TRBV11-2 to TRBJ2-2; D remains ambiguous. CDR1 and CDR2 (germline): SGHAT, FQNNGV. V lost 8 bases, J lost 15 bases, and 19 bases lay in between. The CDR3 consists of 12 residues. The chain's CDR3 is CASGHPGFEVFF. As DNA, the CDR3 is TGTGCCAGCGGGCACCCTGGATTCGAGGTGTTTTTT.

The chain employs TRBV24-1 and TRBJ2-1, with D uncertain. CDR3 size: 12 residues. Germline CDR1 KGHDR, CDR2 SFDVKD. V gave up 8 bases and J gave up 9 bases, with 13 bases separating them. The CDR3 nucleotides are TGTGCCACCACTAATGGTTTGGGTGAGCAGTTCTTC. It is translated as CATTNGLGEQFF.

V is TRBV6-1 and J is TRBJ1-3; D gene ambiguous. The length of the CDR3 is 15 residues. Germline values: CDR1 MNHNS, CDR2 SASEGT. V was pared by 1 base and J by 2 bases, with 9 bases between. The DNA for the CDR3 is TGTGCCAGCAGTGAAGGCCTAAAGCCTGGAAACACCATATATTTT. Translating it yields CASSEGLKPGNTIYF.

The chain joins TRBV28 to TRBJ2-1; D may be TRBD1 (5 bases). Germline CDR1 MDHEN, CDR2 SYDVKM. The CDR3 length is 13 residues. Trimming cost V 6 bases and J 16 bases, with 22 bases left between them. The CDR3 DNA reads TGTGCCAGCAGATTCCTAAGGGTGACAGTACCTTTCTTC. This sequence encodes CASRFLRVTVPFF.

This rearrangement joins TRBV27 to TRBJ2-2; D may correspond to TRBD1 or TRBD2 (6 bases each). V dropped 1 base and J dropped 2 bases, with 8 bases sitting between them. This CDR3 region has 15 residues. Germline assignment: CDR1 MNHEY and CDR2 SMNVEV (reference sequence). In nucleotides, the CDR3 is TGTGCCAGCAGTTTATGGGGGGCTAACACCGGGGAGCTGTTTTTT. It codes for CASSLWGANTGELFF.

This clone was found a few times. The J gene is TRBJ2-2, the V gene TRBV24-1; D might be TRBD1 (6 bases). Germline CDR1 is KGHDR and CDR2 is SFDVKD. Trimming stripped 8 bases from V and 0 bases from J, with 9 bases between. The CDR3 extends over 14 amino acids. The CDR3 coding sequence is TGTGCCACCAAGGGGACAACGAACACCGGGGAGCTGTTTTTT. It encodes CATKGTTNTGELFF.